This T cell receptor (beta chain) came from a study of shared clonotypes between healthy human individuals. Study-wide results and limits: Among the subsets, naive ones generally showed larger estimated richness than memory ones.

How the authors handled the data: ImmunoSEQ supplied junction-only sequences lacking quality scores, so filtering was different. Assay: immunoSEQ multiplex PCR; the TCRdb copy retains only in-frame clones and omits some. That table supplies the V and J calls and clone size; D and trimming were determined from the DNA. The data show around 610,000 clones, 90% to 97% seen once. Germline values: CDR1 MNHEY, CDR2 SMNVEV (reference sequence). V was shortened by 6 bases and J by 0 bases, with 12 bases between the two germline ends. The CDR3 covers 15 residues. About this clone itself: The antigen is not known.

CD45RO-negative, CCR7-selected cells formed the naive CD8 fraction, which excluded terminally differentiated effector memory CD45RA+ cells. Recent vaccinations or acute infections were absent in the healthy HIV-negative adult donors. The clonotype was recovered from a woman aged 30 to 39 in good health. Sequencing used naive CD8+ T cells sorted from blood. The chain joins TRBV27 to TRBJ1-5; D is unclear. This chain's CDR3 is CASRDDIYSNQPQHF. The DNA of the CDR3 is TGTGCCAGCAGAGACGATATTTATAGCAATCAGCCCCAGCATTTT.